Each of the 10 T cell receptor beta chains below was sequenced from the same sample in a study of T cells in localized non-small cell lung cancer. TCRdb keeps only in-frame clones here, not all; method: immunoSEQ multiplex PCR. The sample contains tens of thousands of clones, about 80% of which appear only once. Sequencing was performed on peripheral blood mononuclear cells, taken before any cancer treatment. These TCRs come from a man aged 40 to 70 with stage III lung adenocarcinoma.

In its sample, this clone was seen a few times. The chain combines TRBV6-5 with TRBJ1-2; 9 positions match TRBD1. V lost 6 bases, J lost 2 bases, and 7 bases stayed unmatched. Per germline, CDR1 MNHEY and CDR2 SVGAGI. This CDR3 is built from 15 residues. The DNA of the CDR3 is TGTGCCAGCAGAAACCTTGGACAGGGGAACTATGGCTACACCTTC. It is translated as CASRNLGQGNYGYTF.

The rearrangement joins TRBV19 to TRBJ1-4, with D perhaps matching TRBD1 (6 bases). In germline, CDR1 is LNHDA, CDR2 SQIVND (reference sequence). CDR3 length: 18 amino acids. With 9 bases removed from V and 5 bases from J, the gap between germline ends came to 28 bases. The CDR3 region has the DNA TGTGCCAGCCTTGGGGGACACGGAAGTTTTGGGGGAAATGAAAAACTGTTTTTT. Protein: CASLGGHGSFGGNEKLFF.

The gene calls are TRBV7-9 and TRBJ1-5, with a tentative D call TRBD1 (5 bases). The CDR3 is 14 residues long. V was clipped by 3 bases and J by 6 bases, with 12 bases between them. Germline V gives CDR1 SEHNR, CDR2 FQNEAQ (reference sequence). CDR3 sequence: CASSFLTVGQPQHF. DNA of the CDR3: TGTGCCAGCAGCTTTTTGACAGTTGGTCAGCCCCAGCATTTT.

In this sample, this clone turned up once. V and J are TRBV19 and TRBJ2-5; 10 nucleotides align to TRBD1. Germline values: CDR1 LNHDA, CDR2 SQIVND (reference sequence). V dropped 1 base and J dropped 4; count of bases not matched to a gene: 6. The CDR3 length is 16 residues. As DNA, the CDR3 is TGTGCCAGTAGTATAGCCGGACAGGGGGGATCAGAGACCCAGTACTTC. As protein: CASSIAGQGGSETQYF. Looking up the rest from reference TRBV19 and TRBJ2-5 gives the full variable domain: DGGITQSPKYLFRKEGQNVTLSCEQNLNHDAMYWYRQDPGQGLRLIYYSQIVNDFQKGDIAEGYSVSREKKESFPLTVTSAQKNPTAFYLCASSIAGQGGSETQYFGPGTRLLVL.

The chain is built from TRBV5-1 and TRBJ2-1; tentative D call: TRBD2 (5 bases). The CDR3 extends over 13 amino acids. The ends were cut back, 6 bases at V and 10 bases at J, with 17 bases in the middle. Per the germline V gene, CDR1 is SGHRS and CDR2 is YFSETQ. This chain's CDR3 is CASNPDHPGEQFF. The CDR3 nucleotides read TGCGCCAGCAACCCGGACCATCCGGGGGAGCAGTTCTTC.

This clone was recorded only once. The chain is built from TRBV5-4 and TRBJ1-2; a possible D gene is TRBD1 (5 bases). V lost 4 bases and J lost 5, with 15 bases in between. The CDR3 consists of 14 residues. From germline, CDR1 is SGHNT and CDR2 YYREEE (reference sequence). The CDR3 loop is CASSTGRESYGYTF. The CDR3 DNA is TGTGCCAGCAGCACTGGCAGGGAGTCTTATGGCTACACCTTC. Complete variable domain (other parts from reference TRBV5-4 and TRBJ1-2): ETGVTQSPTHLIKTRGQQVTLRCSSQSGHNTVSWYQQALGQGPQFIFQYYREEENGRGNFPPRFSGLQFPNYSSELNVNALELDDSALYLCASSTGRESYGYTFGSGTRLTVV.

This chain links TRBV7-9 with TRBJ1-2, with D unclear. Germline CDR1 is SEHNR and CDR2 is FQNEAQ (reference sequence). V lost 6 bases to trimming and J lost 1 base, with 18 bases between them. The CDR3 runs 16 residues. The CDR3 DNA follows: TGTGCCAGCAGTCCTGGCGCGGCTAGCAGTAACTATGGCTACACCTTC. Its protein is CASSPGAASSNYGYTF.

In the case of this clone: The junction differs from germline at one of its ends, possibly a read error. This sample includes further DNA sequences coding for the same CDR3. The chain uses TRBV6-6 and TRBJ1-5; 7 nucleotides line up with TRBD1. Germline CDR1 is MNHNY and CDR2 is SVGAGI (reference sequence). This CDR3 comprises 13 residues. CDR3: CASSRQGLEPQHF. CDR3 in DNA: TGTGCTAGCAGTCGACAGGGATTAGAGCCCCAGCATTTT.

A remark on this clone: The CDR3 does not close with the conserved phenylalanine or tryptophan, likely indicating a read error. Because the CDR3's place on the DNA is in doubt, the DNA is left out and the CDR3 is given as listed by TCRdb. The chain couples TRBV29-1 to TRBJ1-1. In germline, CDR1 is SQVTM, CDR2 ANQGSEA. From its first to its last residue, the CDR3 has 12 amino acids. The CDR3 spells CSVEGGNSLRQI.

This chain joins TRBV5-1 and TRBJ2-5; D might be TRBD1 or TRBD2, each matching 5 bases. V lost 4 bases to trimming and J lost 1 base, with 11 bases between them. The CDR3 covers 14 residues. The germline V gene encodes CDR1 SGHRS and CDR2 YFSETQ. This CDR3 is CASSVGTVQETQYF. CDR3 nucleotides: TGCGCCAGCAGCGTTGGGACGGTCCAAGAGACCCAGTACTTC.